The rows below give T cell receptor beta chains drawn from one sample of a study of technical replicates of blood from a few donors. Profiled with immunoSEQ multiplex PCR; TCRdb holds only in-frame clones, not every one. The table shows tens of thousands of clones, with roughly nine tenths occurring only once. Sequenced material: T cells isolated from PBMCs. These receptors were obtained from a human donor in good health. Each CDR3 is given with its conserved first and last residue. Each record gives: CDR3 DNA, CDR3 protein, clone size, V gene, J gene, D gene. D genes are given only for firm matches. Expanded clones get a size class; other rows say once, few or many, or leave the size out.

TGCGCCAGCAGCCGCTCGGGACAGGGCAACTCCGAGCAGTACTTC	CASSRSGQGNSEQYF	.	TRBV4-1	TRBJ2-7	TRBD1
TGTGCCAGCAAGAGGACTAGCGGATCCTACGAGCAGTACTTC	CASKRTSGSYEQYF	once	TRBV9	TRBJ2-7	TRBD2
TGTGCCAGCAGCTTAGGCGAGGTTCTTGCGAGGACCGGGGAGCTGTTTTTT	CASSLGEVLARTGELFF	.	TRBV11-2	TRBJ2-2	.
TGTGCCAGCAGCCCCTATAGGGTAACTAGCGGCGTTTTCGAGCAGTACTTC	CASSPYRVTSGVFEQYF	.	TRBV11-3	TRBJ2-7	TRBD2
TGTGCCTGGATGGACACCGAGTCTAGCACAGATACGCAGTATTTT	CAWMDTESSTDTQYF	.	TRBV30	TRBJ2-3	.
TGTGCCAGCAGTTTACCCAGGGGGCCATACGAGCAGTACTTC	CASSLPRGPYEQYF	.	TRBV28	TRBJ2-7	TRBD1
TGTGCCAGCAGCGCCGGTGCGCGGACAGGGGGCGAAGAGACCCAGTACTTC	CASSAGARTGGEETQYF	.	TRBV9	TRBJ2-5	TRBD1
TGTGCCAGCAGCTTATCGACTAGCGGGGGGGATGAGCAGTTCTTC	CASSLSTSGGDEQFF	.	TRBV7-3	TRBJ2-1	TRBD2
TGTGCCAGCAGTTCCCAGGAGGGGCCCCTATGGCCCCAGCATTTT	CASSSQEGPLWPQHF	few	TRBV28	TRBJ1-5	.
TGTGCCAGCAGCCTGCAGGCTAACTATGGCTACACCTTC	CASSLQANYGYTF	.	TRBV11-2	TRBJ1-2	.
TGTGCCAGCAGATCCGGACAGGGGGTGGTTGAGACCCAGTACTTC	CASRSGQGVVETQYF	.	TRBV5-4	TRBJ2-5	TRBD1
TGTGCCAGCAGACGGACAGTGACTAATAGCAATCAGCCCCAGCATTTT	CASRRTVTNSNQPQHF	.	TRBV28	TRBJ1-5	.
TGTGCCAGCAGCTTAAGGGGGCGATTAACTGAAGCTTTCTTT	CASSLRGRLTEAFF	.	TRBV5-4	TRBJ1-1	TRBD1
TGTGCCTGGGACTTTGGGGACAGAACTAATGAAAAACTGTTTTTT	CAWDFGDRTNEKLFF	.	TRBV30	TRBJ1-4	TRBD1
TGTGCCAGCAGCTTTATTCTGAACACTGAAGCTTTCTTT	CASSFILNTEAFF	few	TRBV11-3	TRBJ1-1	.
TGTGCCAGCAGAGAAGCCAACGTCAGGGACATTCCGGGCGAGCAGTACTTC	CASREANVRDIPGEQYF	.	TRBV6-1	TRBJ2-7	.
TGTGCCAGCAGTGAACACCGAGATCAGCCCCAGCATTTT	CASSEHRDQPQHF	.	TRBV6-1	TRBJ1-5	.
TGTGCCACCGTGAACAGGGCAACCTACGAGCAGTACTTC	CATVNRATYEQYF	once	TRBV27	TRBJ2-7	.
TGTGCCTGGAGTGTTCTACGTGAGACCCAGTACTTC	CAWSVLRETQYF	.	TRBV30	TRBJ2-5	.
TGTGCCAGCAGCAACCTGGGCCCAGGAGAGACCCAGTACTTC	CASSNLGPGETQYF	.	TRBV21-1	TRBJ2-5	.
TGCGCCAGCAGCTTGGGGCATGGAGGCGGTGAAAACGAGCAGTACTTC	CASSLGHGGGENEQYF	once	TRBV5-1	TRBJ2-7	.
TGTGCCAGCAGCTTAGGAGGGGGGGCAACAGATACGCAGTATTTT	CASSLGGGATDTQYF	.	TRBV7-9	TRBJ2-3	.
TGTGCCAGTAGTATTGGGACAGGACCCTACGAGCAGTACTTC	CASSIGTGPYEQYF	.	TRBV19	TRBJ2-7	TRBD1
TGTGCCAGCAGCTTGAACAGGGGGGCGAACACTGAAGCTTTCTTT	CASSLNRGANTEAFF	.	TRBV11-3	TRBJ1-1	TRBD1
TGTGCCAGCAGCTCACGGGACTTTCAAGAGACCCAGTACTTC	CASSSRDFQETQYF	.	TRBV5-4	TRBJ2-5	.
TGTGCCAGTAGCCTTCCAGGGGGCGCGCCCGGGGAGCTGTTTTTT	CASSLPGGAPGELFF	once	TRBV19	TRBJ2-2	TRBD1
TGTGCCAGCACGGTCGGTGGGGGGGAGCAGTACTTC	CASTVGGGEQYF	.	TRBV2	TRBJ2-7	.
TGTGCCAGCAGGGGACAGGCCTCCTACGAGCAGTACTTC	CASRGQASYEQYF	.	TRBV25-1	TRBJ2-7	TRBD1
TGTGCCAGCAGCTTATTTGCGGGGGGCACAGATACGCAGTATTTT	CASSLFAGGTDTQYF	.	TRBV7-3	TRBJ2-3	TRBD2
TGCGCCAGCAGCTTGAATAACAATGAGCAGTTCTTC	CASSLNNNEQFF	.	TRBV5-1	TRBJ2-1	.
TGTGCCAGCAGCGCGCCGGGGGGGACTGAAGCTTTCTTT	CASSAPGGTEAFF	.	TRBV5-5	TRBJ1-1	.
TGTGCCACCACAGGGGGCAATCAGCCCCAGCATTTT	CATTGGNQPQHF	.	TRBV19	TRBJ1-5	TRBD1
TGTGCCATCAGTGATGTCGGGAGGCAGTACGAGCAGTACTTC	CAISDVGRQYEQYF	.	TRBV10-3	TRBJ2-7	TRBD2
TGCGCCAGCAGAAATCTAGCGGCTAGCTCCTACAATGAGCAGTTCTTC	CASRNLAASSYNEQFF	.	TRBV5-1	TRBJ2-1	TRBD2
TGTGCCAGTAGTGCGACGGGACAGGGGTTTTCCGAGCAGTACTTC	CASSATGQGFSEQYF	.	TRBV19	TRBJ2-7	TRBD1
TGTGCCAGCAGTCTACCTCGTAGAGGAAGCTACGAGCAGTACTTC	CASSLPRRGSYEQYF	.	TRBV5-6	TRBJ2-7	.
TGTGCCAGCAGTTTTTCTCTCAGGACAAACTCTTACAATGAGCAGTTCTTC	CASSFSLRTNSYNEQFF	.	TRBV28	TRBJ2-1	.
TGTGCCAGCAGTATTCCCCTCTACCGTCGGGGACTAACAGAGACCCAGTACTTC	CASSIPLYRRGLTETQYF	.	TRBV28	TRBJ2-5	TRBD2
TGTGCCAGCAGAGGGGGCGGGGGGGCGAATGAGCAGTTCTTC	CASRGGGGANEQFF	.	TRBV6-1	TRBJ2-1	TRBD2
TGTGCCAGCAGGGCTTCCACCAACACAGATACGCAGTATTTT	CASRASTNTDTQYF	once	TRBV2	TRBJ2-3	.
TGTGCCACCAGCGTAGTTAGCGGGAGCGATGAGCAGTTCTTC	CATSVVSGSDEQFF	.	TRBV15	TRBJ2-1	TRBD2
TGTGCCAGCTCACCGAGGCCTAGCGGGCTTTCGCACAATGAGCAGTTCTTC	CASSPRPSGLSHNEQFF	.	TRBV18	TRBJ2-1	TRBD2
TGCGCCAGCAGCCTCGACAGGGGGTGGGGCGAGCAGTACTTC	CASSLDRGWGEQYF	.	TRBV4-1	TRBJ2-7	TRBD1
TGTGCCAGCAGTACGACAGGGCGGGTCGAGCAGTACTTC	CASSTTGRVEQYF	.	TRBV27	TRBJ2-7	TRBD1
TGTGCCATCAGTGAGTGGCAGGGGAAGCTGGAGCAGTACTTC	CAISEWQGKLEQYF	.	TRBV10-3	TRBJ2-7	.
TGTGCCAGCAACTCCCATCCCCGGGGCAGGGACAACCAAGAGACCCAGTACTTC	CASNSHPRGRDNQETQYF	once	TRBV9	TRBJ2-5	.
TGTGCCAGCAGCAGGACAGGACCTTTGGAGCAGTACTTC	CASSRTGPLEQYF	.	TRBV2	TRBJ2-7	TRBD1
TGTGCCAGCAGCCCCATGGACAGGGGGAACACTGAAGCTTTCTTT	CASSPMDRGNTEAFF	once	TRBV5-6	TRBJ1-1	TRBD1
TGCGCCAGCAAAGTCCGGGTTCCCTACGAGCAGTACTTC	CASKVRVPYEQYF	.	TRBV5-1	TRBJ2-7	.
TGCGCCAGCAGCTTGGCCGGGAGCAATGAGCAGTTCTTC	CASSLAGSNEQFF	.	TRBV5-1	TRBJ2-1	.
TGTGCCAGCAGCGCGGGACAGAGCTCTGGAAACACCATATATTTT	CASSAGQSSGNTIYF	.	TRBV9	TRBJ1-3	TRBD1
TGTGCTGTAGGGGGACTAGCGGCGAACACCGGGGAGCTGTTTTTT	CAVGGLAANTGELFF	.	TRBV28	TRBJ2-2	TRBD2
TGTGCCAGCAGCTCGGGTCCGGGACAGCCACATGGCTACACCTTC	CASSSGPGQPHGYTF	.	TRBV11-3	TRBJ1-2	TRBD1
TGTGCCAGCAGACGGGACAGGGTGGAAGAGCAGTACTTC	CASRRDRVEEQYF	once	TRBV6-6	TRBJ2-7	TRBD1
TGTGCCAGCACTACAGGGGAAGCTTTCTTT	CASTTGEAFF	.	TRBV2	TRBJ1-1	.
TGTGCCACCAGCCGCACCACGGGAGCGGGAAGCTACAATGAGCAGTTCTTC	CATSRTTGAGSYNEQFF	.	TRBV15	TRBJ2-1	TRBD2
TGTGCCAGCAGCTTAATGAGACAAGTAGCAGATACGCAGTATTTT	CASSLMRQVADTQYF	.	TRBV7-2	TRBJ2-3	.
TGCGCCAGCAGCTTCCGGGCGGAGGATGGCTACACCTTC	CASSFRAEDGYTF	.	TRBV5-1	TRBJ1-2	.